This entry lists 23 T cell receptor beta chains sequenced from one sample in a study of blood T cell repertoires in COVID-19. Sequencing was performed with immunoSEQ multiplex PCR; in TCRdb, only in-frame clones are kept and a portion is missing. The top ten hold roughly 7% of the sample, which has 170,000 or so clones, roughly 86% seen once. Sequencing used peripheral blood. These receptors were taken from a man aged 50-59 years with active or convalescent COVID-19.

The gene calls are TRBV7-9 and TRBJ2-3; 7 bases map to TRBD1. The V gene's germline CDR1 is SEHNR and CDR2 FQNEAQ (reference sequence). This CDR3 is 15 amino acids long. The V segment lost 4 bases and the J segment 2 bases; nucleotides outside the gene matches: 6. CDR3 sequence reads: CASSSTQGNTDTQYF. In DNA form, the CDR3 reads TGTGCCAGCAGCTCCACACAGGGGAACACAGATACGCAGTATTTT.

CDR3 region: CATSETGTSDNEQFF. DNA for the CDR3: TGTGCCACCAGTGAGACCGGGACTAGCGACAATGAGCAGTTCTTC. The chain recombines TRBV24-1 with TRBJ2-1; TRBD2 matches at 10 bases. CDR3 length equals 15 residues. The V and J ends lost 4 bases and 5 bases, in that order; junction bases with no gene match: 4. Germline V gives CDR1 KGHDR, CDR2 SFDVKD.

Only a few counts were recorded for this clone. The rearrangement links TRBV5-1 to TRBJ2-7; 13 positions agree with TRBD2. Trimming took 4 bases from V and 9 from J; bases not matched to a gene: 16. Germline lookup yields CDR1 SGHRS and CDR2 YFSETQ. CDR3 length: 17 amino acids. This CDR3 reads CASSETSGRPRSLRQYF. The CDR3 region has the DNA TGCGCCAGCAGCGAGACTAGCGGGAGGCCCCGGTCTTTACGGCAGTACTTC. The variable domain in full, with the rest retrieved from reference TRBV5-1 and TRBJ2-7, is KAGVTQTPRYLIKTRGQQVTLSCSPISGHRSVSWYQQTPGQGLQFLFEYFSETQRNKGNFPGRFSGRQFSNSRSEMNVSTLELGDSALYLCASSETSGRPRSLRQYFGPGTRLTVT.

The DNA of the CDR3 is TGTGCCAGCAGCCCTAGGGGCAGGGGTAATGAAAAACTGTTTTTT. Its protein is CASSPRGRGNEKLFF. The V gene is TRBV5-6, the J gene TRBJ1-4; tentatively, D is TRBD1 (6 bases). The ends were cut back, 4 bases at V and 4 bases at J, with 14 bases in the middle. The CDR3 has 15 amino acids. The germline CDR1 and CDR2 sequences are SGHDT and YYEEEE.

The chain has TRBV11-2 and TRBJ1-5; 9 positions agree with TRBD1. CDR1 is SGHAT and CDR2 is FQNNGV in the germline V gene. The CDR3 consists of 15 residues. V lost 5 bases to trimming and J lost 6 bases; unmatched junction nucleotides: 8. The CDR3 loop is CASSQRSTGGQPQHF. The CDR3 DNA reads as TGTGCCAGCAGCCAGCGCTCGACAGGGGGTCAGCCCCAGCATTTT.

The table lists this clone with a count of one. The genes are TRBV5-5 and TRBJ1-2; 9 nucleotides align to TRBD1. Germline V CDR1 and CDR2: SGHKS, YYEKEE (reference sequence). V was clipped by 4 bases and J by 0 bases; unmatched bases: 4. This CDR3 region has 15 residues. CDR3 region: CASSPRTGANYGYTF. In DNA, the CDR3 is TGTGCCAGCAGCCCACGGACAGGGGCTAACTATGGCTACACCTTC.

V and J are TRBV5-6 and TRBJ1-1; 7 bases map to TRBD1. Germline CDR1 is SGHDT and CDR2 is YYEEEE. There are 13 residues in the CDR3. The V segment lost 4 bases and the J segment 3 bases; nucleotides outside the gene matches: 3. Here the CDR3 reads CASSLDRDTEAFF. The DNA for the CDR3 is TGTGCCAGCAGCCTTGACAGGGACACTGAAGCTTTCTTT.

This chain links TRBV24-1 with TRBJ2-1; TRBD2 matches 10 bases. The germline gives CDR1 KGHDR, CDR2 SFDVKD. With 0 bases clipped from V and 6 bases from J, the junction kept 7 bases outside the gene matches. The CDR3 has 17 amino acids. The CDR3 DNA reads TGTGCCACCAGTGATTTGTCGATAGCGGGGGGCATCAATGAGCAGTTCTTC. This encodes CATSDLSIAGGINEQFF.

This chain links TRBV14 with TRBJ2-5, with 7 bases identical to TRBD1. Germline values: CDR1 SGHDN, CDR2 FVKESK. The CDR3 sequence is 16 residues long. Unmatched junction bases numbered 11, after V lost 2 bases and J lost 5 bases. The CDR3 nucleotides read TGTGCCAGCAGCCAAATTTGGGCAGGGGGTATGGAGACCCAGTACTTC. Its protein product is CASSQIWAGGMETQYF.

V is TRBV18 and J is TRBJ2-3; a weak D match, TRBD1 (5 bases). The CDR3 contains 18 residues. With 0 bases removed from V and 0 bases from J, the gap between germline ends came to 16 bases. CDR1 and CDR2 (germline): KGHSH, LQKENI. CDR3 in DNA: TGTGCCAGCTCACCACCTTACGGACAAAAGTCTAGCACAGATACGCAGTATTTT. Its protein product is CASSPPYGQKSSTDTQYF.

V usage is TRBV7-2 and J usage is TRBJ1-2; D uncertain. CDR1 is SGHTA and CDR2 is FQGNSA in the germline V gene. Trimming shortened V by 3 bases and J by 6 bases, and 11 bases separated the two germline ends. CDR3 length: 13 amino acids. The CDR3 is CASSFSTKDGYTF. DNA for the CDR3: TGTGCCAGCAGCTTCAGTACTAAGGATGGCTACACCTTC.

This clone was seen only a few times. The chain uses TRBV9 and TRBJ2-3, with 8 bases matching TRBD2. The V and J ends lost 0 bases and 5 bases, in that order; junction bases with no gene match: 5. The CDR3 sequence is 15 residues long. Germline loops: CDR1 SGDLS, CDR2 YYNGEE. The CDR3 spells CASSVGDGRVDTQYF. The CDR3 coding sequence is TGTGCCAGCAGCGTAGGCGACGGGAGGGTAGATACGCAGTATTTT.

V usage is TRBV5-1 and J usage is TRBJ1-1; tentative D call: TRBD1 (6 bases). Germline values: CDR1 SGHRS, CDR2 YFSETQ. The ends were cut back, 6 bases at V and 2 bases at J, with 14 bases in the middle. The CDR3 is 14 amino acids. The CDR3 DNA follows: TGCGCCAGCATGGAAACACAGGGAAACACTGAAGCTTTCTTT. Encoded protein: CASMETQGNTEAFF.

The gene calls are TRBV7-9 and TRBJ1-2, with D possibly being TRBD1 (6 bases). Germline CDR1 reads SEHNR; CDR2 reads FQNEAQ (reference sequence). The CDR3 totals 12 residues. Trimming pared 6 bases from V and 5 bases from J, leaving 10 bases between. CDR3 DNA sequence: TGTGCCAGCAGTCCAGGGGAGTATGGCTACACCTTC. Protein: CASSPGEYGYTF.

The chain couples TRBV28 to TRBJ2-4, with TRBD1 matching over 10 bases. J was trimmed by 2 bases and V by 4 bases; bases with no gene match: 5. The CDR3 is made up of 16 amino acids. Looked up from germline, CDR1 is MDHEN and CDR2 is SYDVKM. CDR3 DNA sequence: TGTGCCAGCAGTTGGGACAGGGGCTCCCCCAAAAACATTCAGTACTTC. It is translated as CASSWDRGSPKNIQYF.

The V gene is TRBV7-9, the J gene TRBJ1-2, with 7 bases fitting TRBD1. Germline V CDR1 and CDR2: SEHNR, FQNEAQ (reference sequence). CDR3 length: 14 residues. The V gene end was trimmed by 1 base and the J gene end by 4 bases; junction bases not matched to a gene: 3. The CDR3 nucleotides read TGTGCCAGCAGCTTAGGACAGGGCATCTATGGCTACACCTTC. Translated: CASSLGQGIYGYTF.

DNA of the CDR3: TGTGCCAGCAGCTTTATGCTCGGGACCCCGGGAGGGGAAAAACTGTTTTTT. Translated: CASSFMLGTPGGEKLFF. The chain is built from TRBV11-3 and TRBJ1-4; weak D call: TRBD1 (5 bases). The CDR3 is 17 amino acids. Germline CDR1 SGHNT, CDR2 YENEEA. Trimming removed 3 bases at V and 8 bases at J, with 22 bases between.

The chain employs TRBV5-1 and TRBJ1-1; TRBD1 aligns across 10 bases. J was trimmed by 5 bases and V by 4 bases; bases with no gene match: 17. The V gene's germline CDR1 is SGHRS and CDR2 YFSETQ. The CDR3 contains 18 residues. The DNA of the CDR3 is TGCGCCAGCAGCACCGGGGACAGGGGATTGAGGGGAATAACTGAAGCTTTCTTT. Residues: CASSTGDRGLRGITEAFF.

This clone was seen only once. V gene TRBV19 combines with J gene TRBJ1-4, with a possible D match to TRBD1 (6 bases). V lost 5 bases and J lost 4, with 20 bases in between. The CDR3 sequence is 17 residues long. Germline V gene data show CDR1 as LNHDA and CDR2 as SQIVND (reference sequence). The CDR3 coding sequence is TGTGCCAGTAGTCCCCGAGGGGGTGGTCGGGGTAATGAAAAACTGTTTTTT. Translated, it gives CASSPRGGGRGNEKLFF.

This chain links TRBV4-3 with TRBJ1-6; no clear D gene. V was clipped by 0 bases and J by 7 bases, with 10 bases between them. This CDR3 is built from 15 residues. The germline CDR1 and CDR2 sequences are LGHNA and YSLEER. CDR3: CASSQDPRVNSPLHF. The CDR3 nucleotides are TGCGCCAGCAGCCAAGATCCGAGAGTGAATTCACCCCTCCACTTT.

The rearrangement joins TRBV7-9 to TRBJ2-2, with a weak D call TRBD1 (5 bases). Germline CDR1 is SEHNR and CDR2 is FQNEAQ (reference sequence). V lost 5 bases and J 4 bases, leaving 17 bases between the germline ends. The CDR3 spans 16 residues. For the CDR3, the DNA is TGTGCCAGCAGCCCACAGGCAGGGATGGGCACCGGGGAGCTGTTTTTT. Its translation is CASSPQAGMGTGELFF.

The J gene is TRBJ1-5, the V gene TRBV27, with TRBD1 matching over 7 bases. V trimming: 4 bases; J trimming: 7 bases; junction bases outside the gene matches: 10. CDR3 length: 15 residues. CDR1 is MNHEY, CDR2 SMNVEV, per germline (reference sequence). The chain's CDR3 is CASSSGTVPRQPQHF. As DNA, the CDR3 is TGTGCCAGCAGTTCGGGGACAGTTCCCAGACAGCCCCAGCATTTT.

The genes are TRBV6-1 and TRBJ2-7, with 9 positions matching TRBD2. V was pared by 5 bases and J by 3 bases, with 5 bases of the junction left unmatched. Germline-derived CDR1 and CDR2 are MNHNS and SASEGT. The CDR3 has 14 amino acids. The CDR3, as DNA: TGTGCCAGCAGTTATAGCGGGAGTTTCTACGAGCAGTACTTC. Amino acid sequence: CASSYSGSFYEQYF.